The following is a TCR beta chain sequence with its context. Its antigen remains unidentified. This sample stems from a study of graft-versus-host responses after intestinal transplantation. Study information: Each transplant was multivisceral, liver-intestinal, or isolated intestinal. Among the recipients, all got anti-thymocyte globulin induction and then tacrolimus and steroids for around 3 years.

Study results and limitations: There was an association between peak levels of circulating GvH clones and early post-transplant HvG declines.

Generated by immunoSEQ multiplex PCR, the TCRdb table keeps only in-frame clones and is missing some. Of tens of thousands of clones listed, roughly nine tenths are singletons. The TCR sequence derives from a human donor who received an intestinal transplant. The source was unstimulated CD8+ T cells sorted from spleen or lymph node cells, collected before intestinal transplant.

CDR3 nucleotides: TGTGCCAGCAGTTTAGAGGGTAGCAATCAGCCCCAGCATTTT. It translates to CASSLEGSNQPQHF. The rearrangement uses TRBV27 and TRBJ1-5; D is uncertain. Per the germline V gene, CDR1 is MNHEY and CDR2 is SMNVEV (reference sequence). CDR3 size: 14 residues. V was clipped by 2 bases and J by 0 bases, with 5 bases between them.